This TCR beta chain came from a study of T cells in Graves' hyperthyroidism and ophthalmopathy. The CDR3 spans 16 residues. Trimming removed 5 bases from V and 8 bases from J; junction bases left unmatched: 11. Germline loops: CDR1 SGHTA, CDR2 FQGNSA. This clonotype has at least ten counts. PBMCs came from 10 ml fresh peripheral blood. RNA transcripts were the template for amplifying TCR beta CDR3 regions. A first-round RT-PCR of the TCR CDR3 used the HTBI primer set. TCRdb recomputed calls from the multiplex PCR reads with MiXCR, one row per CDR3 protein. Among roughly 200,000 distinct CDR3 sequences listed, about 18% were seen once.

The specimen sequenced was blood. J is TRBJ2-1 and V is TRBV7-2, with 11 bases aligning to TRBD2. This clonotype originated in a man between 35 and 55 years old with Graves' hyperthyroidism. In DNA form, the CDR3 reads TGTGCCAGCAGCCTCCCGCTAGCGGGGGGTTTAGATGAGCAGTTCTTC. Translating it yields CASSLPLAGGLDEQFF.